This T cell receptor beta chain comes out of a study of blood T cell repertoires in COVID-19 (dated by TCRdb to 2018 to 2020). The study in broad terms: The collaborator samples originated in the United States, Italy and Spain and spanned the acute and convalescent phases of COVID-19. The prospective study material was composed of cDNA or gDNA derived from T cells, B-cell-depleted T cells, or PBMCs. The dataset comprised deeply sampled blood TCRbeta repertoires from subjects exposed to, actively infected with, or recovered from COVID-19. The repertoires were released in a freely available public database intended as a resource for research on the immune response to SARS-CoV-2. The samples were drawn from two sources: the first 160 participants of the ongoing ImmuneRACE study, and 1,254 subjects contributed by 6 global collaborators. Sample metadata almost always included a de-identified subject ID, COVID-19 status, age in years and sex. Where available, HLA class I and class II types were obtained from metadata supplied by the sample provider rather than from assay-based typing. The research as a whole found: How much clinical and demographic metadata was included differed by source and by participant, and the metadata was provided uncurated.

Whole blood was collected in K2EDTA tubes by collaborating institutions according to the institutions' own protocols. Collaborator samples were shipped for TCRbeta analysis as frozen whole blood, isolated PBMCs, or DNA extracted from either sample type. Remarks on this clone: What this receptor recognizes is not known. No much larger clone is present one base from it, and per-base qualities are unavailable.

TCRbeta CDR3 regions were amplified from genomic DNA using the immunoSEQ Assay, a bias-controlled multiplex PCR. The study's own analysis went as follows. Nucleated cell counts per sample were estimated from amplification of reference gene primers within the assay. To quantify the absolute abundance of each unique TCRbeta CDR3 rearrangement, sequence reads were collapsed and filtered. For each sample, productive Simpson clonality was calculated as the square root of Simpson's diversity index across productive rearrangements. Imported from immuneACCESS, the table was reduced by TCRdb to in-frame sequences with V and J called. These copies leave out some clones; in studies compared against another copy, an unresolved V gene accounts for under half, and the cause of the remainder is not known. Clone size and the V and J calls come from that table; the DNA yielded D and trimming. This sample gives 53,000 or so clones in total; 79% of them show up just once. The ten largest clones represent under 3.5% of the sample.

The V and J ends are trimmed by 3 bases and 2 bases, leaving 16 bases between them. From the germline V gene, CDR1 is MDHEN and CDR2 is SYDVKM. The CDR3 contains 17 residues, cysteine and phenylalanine counted. Just CDR3 DNA is preserved here, 51 bases in frame from base 1. Sequences were obtained from peripheral blood. The source is a man aged 55-75 years with acute or convalescent COVID-19. The chain is made from TRBV28 and TRBJ2-2; the D gene is perhaps TRBD1, on 6 matching bases. CDR3 loop: CASSFLSLGGNTGELFF. The sequence in DNA is TGTGCCAGCAGTTTCCTTTCTTTAGGGGGTAACACCGGGGAGCTGTTTTTT.